This T cell receptor beta chain was found in a study of PD-L1 blockade in urothelial cancer. Background on the study: Dosed intravenously at 1,200 mg every 3 weeks, atezolizumab was initiated by patients around 2014. Patients' prior chemotherapy regimens numbered 0 to 3. Whole-study results and caveats: At 3 weeks on treatment, tumor-associated clones expanded more with durable benefit.

The V and J ends lost 6 bases and 8 bases, in that order; junction bases with no gene match: 8. Germline V gene data show CDR1 as MDHEN and CDR2 as SYDVKM. The CDR3 contains 14 residues. With respect to this clone: Its antigen is not identified.

Disease in patients was locally advanced or metastatic urothelial carcinoma. The method was immunoSEQ multiplex PCR; TCRdb's version includes in-frame clones alone and lacks a portion of them. The sample consists of approximately 24,000 clones, roughly 89% of them appearing once. The starting material was PBMCs, obtained around atezolizumab (anti-PD-L1) treatment. The chain has TRBV28 and TRBJ2-1; TRBD2 agrees at 9 bases. This sequence was found in a man between 50 and 59 years old with urothelial cancer. DNA of the CDR3: TGTGCCAGCAGCCCTAGCGGGACGGAGGATGAGCAGTTCTTC. Amino acid sequence: CASSPSGTEDEQFF. Complete variable domain (other parts from reference TRBV28 and TRBJ2-1): DVKVTQSSRYLVKRTGEKVFLECVQDMDHENMFWYRQDPGLGLRLIYFSYDVKMKEKGDIPEGYSVSREKKERFSLILESASTNQTSMYLCASSPSGTEDEQFFGPGTRLTVL.